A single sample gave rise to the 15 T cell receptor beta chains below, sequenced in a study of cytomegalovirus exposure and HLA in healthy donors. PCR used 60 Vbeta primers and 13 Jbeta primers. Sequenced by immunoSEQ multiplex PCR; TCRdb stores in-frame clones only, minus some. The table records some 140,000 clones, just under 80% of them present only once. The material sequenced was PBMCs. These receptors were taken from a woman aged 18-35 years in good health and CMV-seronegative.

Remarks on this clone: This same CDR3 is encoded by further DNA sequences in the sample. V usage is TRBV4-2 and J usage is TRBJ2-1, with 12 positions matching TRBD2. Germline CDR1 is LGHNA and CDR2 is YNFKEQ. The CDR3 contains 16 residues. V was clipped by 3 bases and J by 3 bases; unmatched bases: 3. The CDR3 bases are TGTGCCAGCAGCCAGGAGACTAGCGGGAGCTACAATGAGCAGTTCTTC. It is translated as CASSQETSGSYNEQFF.

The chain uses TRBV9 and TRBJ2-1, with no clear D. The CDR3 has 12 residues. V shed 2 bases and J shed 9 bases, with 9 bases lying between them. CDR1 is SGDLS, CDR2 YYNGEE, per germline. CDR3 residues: CASSVARGEQFF. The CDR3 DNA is TGTGCCAGCAGCGTCGCGAGAGGTGAGCAGTTCTTC.

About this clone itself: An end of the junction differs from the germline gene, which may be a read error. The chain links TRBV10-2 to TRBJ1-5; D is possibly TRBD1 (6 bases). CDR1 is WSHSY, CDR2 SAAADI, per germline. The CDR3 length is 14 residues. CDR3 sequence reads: CASSYTGSDQPQNF. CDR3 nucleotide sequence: TGCGCCAGCAGTTATACAGGGTCGGATCAGCCCCAGAATTTT.

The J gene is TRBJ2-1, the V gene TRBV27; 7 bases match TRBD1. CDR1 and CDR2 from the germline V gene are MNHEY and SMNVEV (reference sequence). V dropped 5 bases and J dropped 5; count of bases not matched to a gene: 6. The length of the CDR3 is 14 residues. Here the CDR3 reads CASSPSRGHNEQFF. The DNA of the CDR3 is TGTGCCAGCAGTCCGTCAAGGGGGCACAATGAGCAGTTCTTC.

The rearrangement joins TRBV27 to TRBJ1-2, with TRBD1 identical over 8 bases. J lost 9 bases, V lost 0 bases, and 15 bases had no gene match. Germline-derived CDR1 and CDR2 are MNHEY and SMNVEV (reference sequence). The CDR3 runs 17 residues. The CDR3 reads CASSLSNPGTGLDRYTF. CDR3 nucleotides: TGTGCCAGCAGTTTATCGAACCCCGGGACAGGCCTCGACCGCTACACCTTC.

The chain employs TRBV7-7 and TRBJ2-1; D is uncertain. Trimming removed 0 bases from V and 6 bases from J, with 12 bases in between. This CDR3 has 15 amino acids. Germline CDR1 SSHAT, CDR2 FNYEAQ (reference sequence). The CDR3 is CASSLADSLGNEQFF. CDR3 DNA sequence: TGTGCCAGCAGCTTAGCCGACTCCCTCGGCAATGAGCAGTTCTTC.

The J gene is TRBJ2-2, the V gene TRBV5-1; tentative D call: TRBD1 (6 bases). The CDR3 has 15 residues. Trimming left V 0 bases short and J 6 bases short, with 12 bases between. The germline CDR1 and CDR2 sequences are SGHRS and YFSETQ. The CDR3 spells CASSLVPRTAGELFF. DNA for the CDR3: TGCGCCAGCAGCTTGGTGCCTAGGACAGCCGGGGAGCTGTTTTTT. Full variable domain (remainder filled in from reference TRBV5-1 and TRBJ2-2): KAGVTQTPRYLIKTRGQQVTLSCSPISGHRSVSWYQQTPGQGLQFLFEYFSETQRNKGNFPGRFSGRQFSNSRSEMNVSTLELGDSALYLCASSLVPRTAGELFFGEGSRLTVL.

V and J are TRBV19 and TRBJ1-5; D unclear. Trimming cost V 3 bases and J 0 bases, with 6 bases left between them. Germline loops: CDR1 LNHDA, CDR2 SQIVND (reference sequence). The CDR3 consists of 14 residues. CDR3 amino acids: CASSIGSSNQPQHF. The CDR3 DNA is TGTGCCAGTAGTATTGGCAGTAGCAATCAGCCCCAGCATTTT.

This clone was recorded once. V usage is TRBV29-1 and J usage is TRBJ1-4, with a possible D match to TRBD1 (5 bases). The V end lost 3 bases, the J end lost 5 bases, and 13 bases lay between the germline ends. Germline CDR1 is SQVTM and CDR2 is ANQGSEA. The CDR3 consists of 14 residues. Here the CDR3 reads CSVDFGTANEKLFF. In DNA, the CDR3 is TGCAGCGTTGATTTTGGGACTGCGAATGAAAAACTGTTTTTT. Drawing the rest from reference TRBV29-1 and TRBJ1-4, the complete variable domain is SAVISQKPSRDICQRGTSLTIQCQVDSQVTMMFWYRQQPGQSLTLIATANQGSEATYESGFVIDKFPISRPNLTFSTLTVSNMSPEDSSIYLCSVDFGTANEKLFFGSGTQLSVL.

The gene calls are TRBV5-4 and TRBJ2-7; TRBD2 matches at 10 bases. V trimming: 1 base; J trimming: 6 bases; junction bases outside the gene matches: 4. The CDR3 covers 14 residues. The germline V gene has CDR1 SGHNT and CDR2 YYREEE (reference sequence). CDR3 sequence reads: CASSLTSGTGEQYF. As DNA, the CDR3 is TGTGCCAGCAGCTTGACTAGCGGGACGGGCGAGCAGTACTTC.

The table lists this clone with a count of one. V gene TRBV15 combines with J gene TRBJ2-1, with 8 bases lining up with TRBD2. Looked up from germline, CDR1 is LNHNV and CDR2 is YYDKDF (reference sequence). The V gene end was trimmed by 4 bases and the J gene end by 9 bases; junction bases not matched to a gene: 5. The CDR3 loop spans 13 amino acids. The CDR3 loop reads CATSKTSAGEQFF. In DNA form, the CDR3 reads TGTGCCACCAGCAAGACTAGCGCCGGTGAGCAGTTCTTC. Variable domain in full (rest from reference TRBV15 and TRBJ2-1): DAMVIQNPRYQVTQFGKPVTLSCSQTLNHNVMYWYQQKSSQAPKLLFHYYDKDFNNEADTPDNFQSRRPNTSFCFLDIRSPGLGDTAMYLCATSKTSAGEQFFGPGTRLTVL.

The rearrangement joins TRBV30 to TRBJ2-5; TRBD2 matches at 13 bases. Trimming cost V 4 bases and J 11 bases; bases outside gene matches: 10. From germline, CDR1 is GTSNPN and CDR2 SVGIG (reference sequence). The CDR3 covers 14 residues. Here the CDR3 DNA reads TGTGCCTGGACCAGGACTAGCGGGAGTTGGGAGCAGTACTTC. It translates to CAWTRTSGSWEQYF.

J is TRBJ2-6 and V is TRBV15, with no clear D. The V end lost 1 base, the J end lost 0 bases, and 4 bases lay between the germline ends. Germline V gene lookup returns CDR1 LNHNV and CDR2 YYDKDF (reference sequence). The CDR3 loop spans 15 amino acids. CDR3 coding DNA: TGTGCCACCAGCAGAGGGAGCTCTGGGGCCAACGTCCTGACTTTC. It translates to CATSRGSSGANVLTF.

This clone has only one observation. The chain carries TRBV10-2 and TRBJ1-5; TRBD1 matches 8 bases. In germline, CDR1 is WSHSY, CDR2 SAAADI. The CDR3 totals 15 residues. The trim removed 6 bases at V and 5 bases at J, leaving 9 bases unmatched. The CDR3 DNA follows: TGCGCCAGCAGGGCCTCAGGGGGCTGGGATCAGCCCCAGCATTTT. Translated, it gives CASRASGGWDQPQHF.

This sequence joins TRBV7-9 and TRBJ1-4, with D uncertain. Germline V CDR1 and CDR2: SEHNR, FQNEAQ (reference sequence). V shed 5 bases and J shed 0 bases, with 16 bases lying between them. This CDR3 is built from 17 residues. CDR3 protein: CASSLDLDFATNEKLFF. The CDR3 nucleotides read TGTGCCAGCAGCCTTGACTTAGATTTTGCAACTAATGAAAAACTGTTTTTT.